These 28 T cell receptor beta chains were all obtained from the same sample, sequenced in a study of T cell repertoires in cytomegalovirus infection. Their specific antigens are unknown. TCRdb independently ran MiXCR on the reads; one entry per CDR3 protein. The sample lists approximately 150,000 distinct CDR3 sequences, less than 25% occurring once. The material was CD8+ T cells from cultured PBMCs, obtained from culture after CMV antigen stimulation. The receptors here all came from a human donor in good health (CMV status not recorded). Some clones in this sample may be carry-over from other donors' samples.

This clonotype has a handful of counts. The chain has TRBV4-3 and TRBJ2-7; the D gene is possibly TRBD2 (6 bases). Germline lookup yields CDR1 LGHNA and CDR2 YSLEER. This CDR3 is 15 amino acids long. Trimming cost V 0 bases and J 4 bases, with 13 bases left between them. The CDR3 loop is CASSQEGGAGYEQYF. Here the CDR3 DNA reads TGCGCCAGCAGCCAAGAAGGAGGGGCTGGGTACGAGCAGTACTTC.

CDR3 loop: CASSQASGQGNEKLFF. CDR3 bases: TGCGCCAGCAGCCAAGCCTCGGGACAGGGGAATGAAAAACTGTTTTTT. This rearrangement joins TRBV4-1 to TRBJ1-4; 10 bases align to TRBD1. The V gene's germline CDR1 is MGHRA and CDR2 YSYEKL. The CDR3 spans 16 residues. The trim removed 1 base at V and 5 bases at J, leaving 4 bases unmatched.

The CDR3 reads CASSSRLAGAQETQYF. In DNA, the CDR3 is TGTGCCAGCAGCTCCCGACTAGCGGGGGCCCAAGAGACCCAGTACTTC. This chain uses TRBV11-2 with TRBJ2-5; 12 nucleotides agree with TRBD2. The CDR3 runs to 16 residues. The junction had 4 bases not matched to a gene; V was cut back by 4 bases and J by 1 base. The germline CDR1 and CDR2 sequences are SGHAT and FQNNGV.

CDR3 loop: CASSDAGTYNEQFF. For the CDR3, the DNA is TGTGCCAGCAGCGATGCCGGGACATACAATGAGCAGTTCTTC. The chain is built from TRBV9 and TRBJ2-1; D might be TRBD1 (6 bases). Looked up from germline, CDR1 is SGDLS and CDR2 is YYNGEE. The V and J ends lost 3 bases and 4 bases respectively, with 11 bases between them. The CDR3 length is 14 residues.

This clonotype was seen at least ten times. This rearrangement joins TRBV20-1 to TRBJ1-3; D not resolved. The CDR3 length is 12 residues. V was clipped by 3 bases and J by 1 base, with 4 bases between them. The germline V gene encodes CDR1 DFQATT and CDR2 SNEGSKA (reference sequence). The CDR3 nucleotides read TGCAGTGCTAGGGGTTCTGGAAACACCATATATTTT. Residues: CSARGSGNTIYF.

J is TRBJ1-1 and V is TRBV12-3 or TRBV12-4, with 7 bases aligning to TRBD1. The CDR3 length is 15 residues. J lost 5 bases, V lost 6 bases, and 12 bases had no gene match. The CDR3 reads CASSSLTGRVTEAFF. The CDR3 bases are TGTGCCAGCAGCTCGCTGACAGGGCGGGTAACTGAAGCTTTCTTT.

V gene TRBV6-5 combines with J gene TRBJ2-3; 13 bases align to TRBD2. CDR1 MNHEY and CDR2 SVGAGI come from the germline V gene. The V segment lost 2 bases and the J segment 2 bases; nucleotides outside the gene matches: 7. CDR3 length equals 18 residues. DNA of the CDR3: TGTGCCAGCAGTTACGAGACTAGCGGGGGGATATCCACAGATACGCAGTATTTT. Amino acid sequence: CASSYETSGGISTDTQYF.

The V call is TRBV7-8, the J call TRBJ2-7, with D unclear. This CDR3 contains 13 residues. Germline V CDR1 and CDR2: SGHVS, FQNEAQ. Trimming removed 2 bases at V and 4 bases at J, with 9 bases between. CDR3 DNA sequence: TGTGCCAGCAGCTTAACCCCGGGTTACGAGCAGTACTTC. Its translation is CASSLTPGYEQYF.

The chain recombines TRBV7-6 with TRBJ1-1, with 7 bases identical to TRBD1. The germline V gene encodes CDR1 SGHVS and CDR2 FNYEAQ. This CDR3 has 15 amino acids. V shed 5 bases, J shed 4 bases, and the junction held 10 bases outside the gene matches. In nucleotides, the CDR3 is TGTGCCAGCAGCAACCTTCAGGGGGTCTTCACTGAAGCTTTCTTT. Its protein product is CASSNLQGVFTEAFF.

The chain combines TRBV12-3 or TRBV12-4 with TRBJ2-1; D may be TRBD2 (6 bases). V was clipped by 4 bases and J by 8 bases, with 15 bases between them. The CDR3 consists of 14 residues. CDR3 residues: CASSYGLRLDEQFF. The DNA of the CDR3 is TGTGCCAGCAGTTACGGACTACGGTTGGATGAGCAGTTCTTC.

There are a few counts of this clonotype. The chain is built from TRBV7-9 and TRBJ1-4, with 9 bases lining up with TRBD1. V lost 5 bases, J lost 2 bases, and 9 bases stayed unmatched. Germline CDR1 and CDR2: SEHNR and FQNEAQ (reference sequence). The CDR3 consists of 17 residues. DNA of the CDR3: TGTGCCAGCAGCGCACGCCGGGACAGGGATACTAATGAAAAACTGTTTTTT. It is translated as CASSARRDRDTNEKLFF.

This clonotype was found a few times. The chain has TRBV27 and TRBJ2-7, with D possibly matching TRBD2 (5 bases). Germline CDR1 MNHEY, CDR2 SMNVEV (reference sequence). V shed 8 bases and J shed 2 bases, with 16 bases lying between them. This CDR3 is 14 amino acids long. The CDR3 region is CASVPSLGPYEQYF. CDR3 sequence (DNA): TGTGCCAGCGTACCTAGCTTAGGCCCCTACGAGCAGTACTTC.

The V call is TRBV19, the J call TRBJ1-4; D is perhaps TRBD1 (5 bases). This CDR3 has 17 amino acids. Germline V CDR1 and CDR2: LNHDA, SQIVND (reference sequence). V lost 0 bases to trimming and J lost 6 bases, with 17 bases between them. CDR3 sequence: CASSIDRGLESDEKLFF. In DNA form, the CDR3 reads TGTGCCAGTAGTATAGATAGGGGATTGGAGAGCGATGAAAAACTGTTTTTT.

This clonotype has just a few counts. The V gene is TRBV7-9, the J gene TRBJ2-4, with 8 bases that match TRBD2. The V gene end was trimmed by 5 bases and the J gene end by 0 bases; junction bases not matched to a gene: 9. The CDR3 runs to 17 residues. CDR1 and CDR2 from the germline V gene are SEHNR and FQNEAQ (reference sequence). Here the CDR3 DNA reads TGTGCCAGCAGCATATCTGCGGGGGGTCTAGCCAAAAACATTCAGTACTTC. This translates into CASSISAGGLAKNIQYF.

V is TRBV29-1 and J is TRBJ2-2; D gene uncertain. This CDR3 is built from 13 residues. Between the trimmed V and J ends, which lost 3 bases and 1 base, there was a span of 6 bases. Germline assignment: CDR1 SQVTM and CDR2 ANQGSEA. In DNA, the CDR3 is TGCAGCGTTGACCGGCAGAACACCGGGGAGCTGTTTTTT. It codes for CSVDRQNTGELFF.

This clonotype showed up just a few times. The chain combines TRBV7-2 with TRBJ1-5, with D perhaps matching TRBD1 (5 bases). CDR1 and CDR2 (germline): SGHTA, FQGNSA. This CDR3 is 15 amino acids long. V lost 3 bases, J lost 5 bases, and 14 bases lay in between. The CDR3 loop reads CASSLFPQGDQPQHF. In DNA form, the CDR3 reads TGTGCCAGCAGCTTGTTCCCTCAGGGAGATCAGCCCCAGCATTTT.

This chain links TRBV27 with TRBJ2-3, with 10 bases lining up with TRBD1. V lost 0 bases, J lost 2 bases, and 8 bases stayed unmatched. The CDR3 is 18 amino acids. Germline-derived CDR1 and CDR2 are MNHEY and SMNVEV (reference sequence). CDR3: CASSLSIGDRGYTDTQYF. The CDR3 DNA is TGTGCCAGCAGTTTATCTATCGGGGACAGGGGATACACAGATACGCAGTATTTT.

This chain joins TRBV6-2 or TRBV6-3 and TRBJ2-7, with D possibly being TRBD1 or TRBD2 (5 bases each). Germline V gives CDR1 MNHEY, CDR2 SVGEGT. CDR3 size: 18 residues. Trimming cost V 1 base and J 2 bases, with 21 bases left between them. The CDR3 loop reads CASSYWFSRDREPYEQYF. DNA of the CDR3: TGTGCCAGCAGTTACTGGTTCTCGAGGGACCGCGAACCCTACGAGCAGTACTTC.

The chain employs TRBV28 and TRBJ1-1, with 7 bases identical to TRBD1. The germline CDR1 and CDR2 sequences are MDHEN and SYDVKM. Germline trimming cut 2 bases from V and 2 bases from J; bases unmatched to any gene: 2. This CDR3 has 14 amino acids. The chain's CDR3 is CASSLGTDNTEAFF. CDR3 coding DNA: TGTGCCAGCAGTTTAGGGACAGACAACACTGAAGCTTTCTTT. The whole variable domain, filled in from reference TRBV28 and TRBJ1-1, reads DVKVTQSSRYLVKRTGEKVFLECVQDMDHENMFWYRQDPGLGLRLIYFSYDVKMKEKGDIPEGYSVSREKKERFSLILESASTNQTSMYLCASSLGTDNTEAFFGQGTRLTVV.

This chain connects TRBV19 to TRBJ1-5; unclear D gene. The ends were cut back, 10 bases at V and 0 bases at J, with 16 bases in the middle. CDR1 is LNHDA and CDR2 is SQIVND in the germline V gene (reference sequence). The CDR3 length is 15 residues. CDR3 DNA: TGTGCCACCTCTCCCCTGGGCTTTAGCAATCAGCCCCAGCATTTT. It is translated as CATSPLGFSNQPQHF.

This rearrangement joins TRBV12-3 or TRBV12-4 to TRBJ1-2, with D uncertain. Trimming pared 3 bases from V and 5 bases from J, leaving 10 bases between. This CDR3 is built from 13 residues. CDR3 bases: TGTGCCAGCAGTTTTAACAGCCTATATGGCTACACCTTC. It encodes CASSFNSLYGYTF.

This clonotype turned up a few times. This sequence joins TRBV12-5 and TRBJ1-5; 10 nucleotides align to TRBD1. The CDR3 spans 18 residues. The germline V gene has CDR1 LGHNT and CDR2 FRNRAP. V was pared by 6 bases and J by 2 bases, with 13 bases of the junction left unmatched. As DNA, the CDR3 is TGTGCTAGTGGCATCAACCGGGACAGGGGTATGGGCAATCAGCCCCAGCATTTT. Translating gives CASGINRDRGMGNQPQHF. Full variable domain (rest looked up from reference TRBV12-5 and TRBJ1-5): DARVTQTPRHKVTEMGQEVTMRCQPILGHNTVFWYRQTMMQGLELLAYFRNRAPLDDSGMPKDRFSAEMPDATLATLKIQPSEPRDSAVYFCASGINRDRGMGNQPQHFGDGTRLSIL.

The V and J genes are TRBV12-3 or TRBV12-4 and TRBJ1-1, with a possible D match to TRBD1 (5 bases). Trimming stripped 5 bases from V and 6 bases from J, with 13 bases between. This CDR3 is 13 amino acids long. CDR3 sequence (DNA): TGTGCCAGCAGTCCGGGACCAGGCGCTGAAGCTTTCTTT. This encodes CASSPGPGAEAFF.

This clonotype was observed a single time. The chain joins TRBV7-2 to TRBJ2-7, with 8 bases fitting TRBD1. Trimming removed 4 bases from V and 3 bases from J; junction bases left unmatched: 5. This CDR3 has 14 residues. Germline lookup yields CDR1 SGHTA and CDR2 FQGNSA. CDR3 in DNA: TGTGCCAGCAGCTCAAGAGGGACAGGCTACGAGCAGTACTTC. This encodes CASSSRGTGYEQYF.

In this sample, this clonotype turned up a few times. The chain couples TRBV28 to TRBJ1-2; D is unclear. The length of the CDR3 is 14 residues. Germline-derived CDR1 and CDR2 are MDHEN and SYDVKM. V was pared by 7 bases and J by 4 bases, with 16 bases between. The CDR3 protein is CASTEGRFSYGYTF. DNA of the CDR3: TGTGCCAGCACAGAGGGCCGTTTTAGCTATGGCTACACCTTC.

The V and J genes are TRBV7-8 and TRBJ2-3, with D hard to call. The V end lost 4 bases, the J end lost 2 bases, and 10 bases lay between the germline ends. The CDR3 totals 14 residues. Germline V lookup: CDR1 SGHVS, CDR2 FQNEAQ. The CDR3 reads CASSSTAITDTQYF. CDR3 sequence (DNA): TGTGCCAGCAGCTCAACAGCTATCACAGATACGCAGTATTTT.

V is TRBV7-9 and J is TRBJ2-5; 10 bases match TRBD1. Trimming took 5 bases from V and 5 from J; bases not matched to a gene: 23. The CDR3 runs to 20 residues. CDR1 and CDR2 (germline): SEHNR, FQNEAQ (reference sequence). CDR3 coding DNA: TGTGCCAGCAGCCCTGATTTGGGGCACTCCGGGACAGGGGTGCGGGAGACCCAGTACTTC. It translates to CASSPDLGHSGTGVRETQYF.

The rearrangement joins TRBV27 to TRBJ2-7; D might be TRBD1 (6 bases). Trimming left V 8 bases short and J 5 bases short, with 16 bases between. From germline, CDR1 is MNHEY and CDR2 SMNVEV (reference sequence). The CDR3 extends over 13 amino acids. The CDR3 loop is CASGHRVFNEQYF. As DNA, the CDR3 is TGTGCCAGCGGACACAGGGTTTTCAACGAGCAGTACTTC.